This TCR beta chain was identified in a study of metastatic and nonmetastatic thyroid tumors. For the study at large: It was across blood and tumor or nodule tissue from malignant and benign thyroid patients that repertoires were compared.

General observations from the study: Malignant thyroid tumors reportedly exceeded benign nodules significantly in TCR beta diversity, with the difference appearing in blood and tumor.

Nobody among the patients had been given any treatment before thyroid surgery. This clone is labeled as medium-sized. Its antigen is not identified. The sample holds other DNA sequences that translate to the same CDR3. In the authors' methods: Variation in CDR3 across clinicopathological groups served as the basis for constructing a distant-metastasis classifier in papillary thyroid cancer. TCRdb re-called the PCR reads via MiXCR. TCRdb's processing, not the authors', yielded these V and J calls. This sample has roughly 12,000 clones, with approximately 35% found just once. This sequence was found in a female donor with papillary thyroid cancer or a benign thyroid nodule (not recorded which). Some clones in this sample may be carry-over from other donors' samples. Specimen: tumor tissue.

The CDR3 here is CASGLVWDASNTGELFF. The CDR3 region has the DNA TGTGCTAGTGGTTTGGTATGGGACGCCTCGAACACCGGGGAGCTGTTTTTT. The rearrangement links TRBV12-5 to TRBJ2-2; either TRBD1 or TRBD2 may supply D (5 bases each). In germline, CDR1 is LGHNT, CDR2 FRNRAP. V shed 0 bases and J shed 0 bases, with 11 bases lying between them. The CDR3 length is 17 residues.